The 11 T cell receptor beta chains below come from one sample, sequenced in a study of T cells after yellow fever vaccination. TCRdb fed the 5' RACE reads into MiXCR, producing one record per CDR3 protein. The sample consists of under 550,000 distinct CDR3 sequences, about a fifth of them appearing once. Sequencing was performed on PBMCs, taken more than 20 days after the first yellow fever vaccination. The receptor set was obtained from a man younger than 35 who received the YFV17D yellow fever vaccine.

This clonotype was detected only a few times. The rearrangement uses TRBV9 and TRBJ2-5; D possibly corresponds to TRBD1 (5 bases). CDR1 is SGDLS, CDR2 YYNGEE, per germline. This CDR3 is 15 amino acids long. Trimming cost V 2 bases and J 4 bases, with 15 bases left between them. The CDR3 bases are TGTGCCAGCAGCGTGGGATGGGGCTTGAGAGAGACCCAGTACTTC. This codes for CASSVGWGLRETQYF.

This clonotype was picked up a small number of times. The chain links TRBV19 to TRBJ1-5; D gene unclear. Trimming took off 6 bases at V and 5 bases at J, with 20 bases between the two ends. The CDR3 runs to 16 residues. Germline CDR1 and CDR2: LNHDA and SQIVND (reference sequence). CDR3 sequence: CASSPAGVGSDQPQHF. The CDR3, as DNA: TGTGCCAGTAGCCCGGCCGGGGTAGGATCGGATCAGCCCCAGCATTTT.

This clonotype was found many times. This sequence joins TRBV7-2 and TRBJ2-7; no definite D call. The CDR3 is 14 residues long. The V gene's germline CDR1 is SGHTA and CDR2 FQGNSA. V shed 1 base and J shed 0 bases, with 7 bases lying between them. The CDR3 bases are TGTGCCAGCAGCTTAGGAGTAGGCTCCTACGAGCAGTACTTC. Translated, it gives CASSLGVGSYEQYF.

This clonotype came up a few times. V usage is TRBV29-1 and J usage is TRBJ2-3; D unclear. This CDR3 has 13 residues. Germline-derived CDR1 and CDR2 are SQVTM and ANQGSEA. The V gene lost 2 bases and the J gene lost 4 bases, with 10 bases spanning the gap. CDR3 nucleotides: TGCAGCGTTGAATTTCTGGGCCCAGATACGCAGTATTTT. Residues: CSVEFLGPDTQYF.

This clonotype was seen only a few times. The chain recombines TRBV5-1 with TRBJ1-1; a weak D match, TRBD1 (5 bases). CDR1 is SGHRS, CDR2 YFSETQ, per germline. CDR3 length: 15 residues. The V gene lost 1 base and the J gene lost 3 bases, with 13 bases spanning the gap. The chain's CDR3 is CASSLLARGDTEAFF. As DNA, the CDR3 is TGCGCCAGCAGCTTGTTGGCTAGGGGTGACACTGAAGCTTTCTTT.

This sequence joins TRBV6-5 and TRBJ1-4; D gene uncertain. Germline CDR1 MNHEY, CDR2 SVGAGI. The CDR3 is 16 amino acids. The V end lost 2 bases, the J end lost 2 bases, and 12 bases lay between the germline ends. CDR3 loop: CASSYTDPATNEKLFF. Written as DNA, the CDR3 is TGTGCCAGCAGTTACACTGATCCGGCGACTAATGAAAAACTGTTTTTT.

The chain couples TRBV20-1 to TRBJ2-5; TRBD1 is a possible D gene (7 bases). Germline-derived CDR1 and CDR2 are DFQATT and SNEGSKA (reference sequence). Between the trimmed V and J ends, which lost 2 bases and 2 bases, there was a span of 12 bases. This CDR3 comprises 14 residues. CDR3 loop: CSARIPGGQETQYF. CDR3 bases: TGCAGTGCTAGAATTCCAGGGGGGCAAGAGACCCAGTACTTC.

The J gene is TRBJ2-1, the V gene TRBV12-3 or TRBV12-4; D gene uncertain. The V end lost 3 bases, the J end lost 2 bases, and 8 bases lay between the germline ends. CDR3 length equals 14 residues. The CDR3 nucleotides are TGTGCCAGCAGTTTTCTAGAAACCTACAATGAGCAGTTCTTC. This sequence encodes CASSFLETYNEQFF.

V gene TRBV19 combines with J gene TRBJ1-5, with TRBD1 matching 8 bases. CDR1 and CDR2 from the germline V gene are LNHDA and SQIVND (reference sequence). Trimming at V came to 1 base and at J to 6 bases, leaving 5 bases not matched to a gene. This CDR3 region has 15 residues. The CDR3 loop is CASSIAGQGGQPQHF. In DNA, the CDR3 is TGTGCCAGTAGTATAGCAGGACAGGGTGGTCAGCCCCAGCATTTT.

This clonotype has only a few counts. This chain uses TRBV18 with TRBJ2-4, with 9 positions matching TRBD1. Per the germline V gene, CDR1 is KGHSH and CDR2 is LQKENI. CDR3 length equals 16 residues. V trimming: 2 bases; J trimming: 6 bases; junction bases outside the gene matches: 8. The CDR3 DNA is TGTGCCAGCTCACCAAGGGGACAGGGTATTCCAAACATTCAGTACTTC. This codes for CASSPRGQGIPNIQYF.

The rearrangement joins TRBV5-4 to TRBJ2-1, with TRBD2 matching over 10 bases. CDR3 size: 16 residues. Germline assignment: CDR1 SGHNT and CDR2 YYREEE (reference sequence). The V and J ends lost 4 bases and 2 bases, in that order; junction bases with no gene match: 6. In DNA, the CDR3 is TGTGCCAGCAGCCACCTGCTAGCGGGGGCCTACAATGAGCAGTTCTTC. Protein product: CASSHLLAGAYNEQFF. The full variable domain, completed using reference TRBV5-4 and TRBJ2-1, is ETGVTQSPTHLIKTRGQQVTLRCSSQSGHNTVSWYQQALGQGPQFIFQYYREEENGRGNFPPRFSGLQFPNYSSELNVNALELDDSALYLCASSHLLAGAYNEQFFGPGTRLTVL.